Included here is one T cell receptor (beta chain) sequence, with context. Its antigen is still unknown. An end of the junction differs from the germline gene, which may be a read error. The data originate from a study of long-term antiretroviral therapy in people with HIV (dated by TCRdb to between 2022 and 2023). About the study as a whole: The earliest samples were collected about a decade before the 2015 WHO recommendation for immediate ART, when ART was typically delayed until CD4 counts fell. A retrospective serial study tested whether ART initiation and durable HIV suppression were associated with changes in peripheral blood TRB repertoire composition and diversity. A total of 192 cryopreserved PBMC samples were contributed to the cohort by 30 adults with confirmed HIV infection, with samples collected serially over a mean of roughly six years (range 1-12). Of the roughly 30 participants with HIV, ten to eleven were female. No cross-contamination during QIAcube processing was shown when test extractions of a monoclonal T-cell line were performed alongside a few dozen polyclonal samples. Summary of the overall study and its limitations: Samples dated from 2004 to 2017, and the ART regimens used may be less effective than current ones. Since PBMC availability was limited, sequencing covered only the TCR beta chain, with no alpha chain pairing. At every time point, the repertoire was dominated by expanded TRB clones first identified before ART initiation, although this dominance fluctuated and, in many PLHIV, declined after ART. Starting ART was linked to a significant rise in TRB diversity, yet even after long-term ART the diversity remained significantly lower than in transplant donor controls. CDR3 length ranges in HIV repertoires were narrower than in controls, and network structure suggested an antigen-experienced repertoire with only a slight naive shift after ART. Because cell numbers in pre-ART samples were limited, unsorted PBMC were profiled instead of sorted CD4+ and CD8+ T cells. Inferences about post-ART repertoire changes are limited because no data were available on ART adherence, viral resistance or therapy changes.

The germline V gene (reference sequence) gives CDR1 as MNHNY and CDR2 as SVGAGI. The CDR3, cysteine through phenylalanine, is 15 amino acids long. Only CDR3 DNA remains: 45 bases, in frame from the first base. Inclusion was restricted to participants for whom at least one PBMC sample before ART initiation and at least two post-ART samples were available. All participants with HIV were treated in the United States of America. Cryopreserved samples of about 0.95-10 million PBMC were thawed and washed before DNA extraction. At the time of the earliest PBMC sample, participants with HIV were aged between about 23 and 54 years. PBMC samples were contributed by each participant from 1-4 timepoints before ART initiation and 2-8 timepoints after ART initiation, with a median of 7 samples. For every participant, serial HIV viral load, CD4+ T-cell count, ART history and demographic data were obtained. A Qiagen kit on a QIAcube was used to extract genomic DNA from unsorted PBMC, with samples processed in batches of 12.

Sequencing of the TRB variable region was done with the immunoSEQ hsTCRB v3.0 assay at survey level resolution. The targeted TRB sequencing depth was about 40,000-55,000 T-cell genomes per sample. TRB libraries were pooled and sequenced on an Illumina MiSeq using a v3 150-cycle kit. In the paper's pipeline: Analysis of repertoires was carried out in R inside a reproducible Nextflow workflow spanning QC, data transformation and analysis. LymphoSeq2, an R package for exploring AIRR-Seq data, was used to implement the custom analyses. Several samples that yielded fewer than 5000 total TRB sequences were excluded, so that around 190 HIV repertoires were analyzed. Of the 188 retained HIV repertoires, about 59 were collected before and approximately 130 after ART initiation. Repertoires were downsampled to 5000 TRB nucleotide sequences, with summary statistics averaged over 100 downsampling iterations. The analysis kept only TRB sequences whose CDR3 regions were at least seven amino acids long. Two measures captured diversity: a Shannon entropy-derived clonality score and the Gini coefficient. In the repertoire networks, any two of the top 5000 CDR3 amino acid sequences were linked whenever the two sequences differed by an edit distance of one. Antigen specificity groups and MHC restriction were predicted for TRB CDR3 amino acid sequences with GLIPH2. To flag known associations with CMV, EBV, HIV or tissue antigens, CDR3 amino acid sequences were compared against VDJdb and McPAS-TCR. Pre-ART, post-ART and control groups were compared with Wilcoxon signed-rank tests and Holm-Bonferroni correction. TCRdb carries this immuneACCESS record with in-frame sequences only. Its versions omit some clonotypes, under half of them owing to an unresolved V gene in the studies checked, with the rest unexplained. V and J calls and clone size follow that table, whereas D and trimming were derived from the DNA. A total of more than 20,000 clones appear in this sample, around 95% of them only once. The ten largest clones add up to 2% to 2.5% of the sample.

This receptor chain uses TRBV6-6 and TRBJ1-2; a stretch of 7 junction bases matches TRBD1. The material sequenced was unsorted PBMCs, taken roughly 5.1 years after starting antiretroviral therapy. The TCR sequence derives from a woman aged 45-65 years with HIV. In nucleotides, the sequence is TGTGCCAGCAGATACTCAGGGGGAGGGGACTATGGCTACACCTTC. Protein translation: CASRYSGGGDYGYTF.